These 21 T cell receptor beta chains came from one sample sequenced in a study of blood T cells in healthy people across ages. PCR was performed a second time for about 7 to 12 cycles using a sample-barcoded 5' primer and a J-beta primer mix. MiXCR, run by TCRdb on the 5' RACE reads, gives a single entry per CDR3 protein. The sample yields 650,000 to 800,000 distinct CDR3 sequences, more than 40% seen once. The sequencing input was blood. The source is a man aged 55 to 70 in good health.

In this sample, this clonotype turned up a few times. The genes are TRBV20-1 and TRBJ2-5, with TRBD1 matching over 7 bases. The V gene end was trimmed by 0 bases and the J gene end by 5 bases; junction bases not matched to a gene: 9. The CDR3 length is 15 residues. Germline CDR1 reads DFQATT; CDR2 reads SNEGSKA (reference sequence). The CDR3 loop is CSARDPTGALETQYF. CDR3 coding DNA: TGCAGTGCTAGAGACCCCACAGGGGCCTTGGAGACCCAGTACTTC.

This clonotype was seen a few times. The V and J genes are TRBV11-3 and TRBJ1-2; no reliable D call. This CDR3 is 12 amino acids long. Looked up from germline, CDR1 is SGHNT and CDR2 is YENEEA. V lost 4 bases and J lost 2, with 5 bases in between. DNA for the CDR3: TGTGCCAGCAGCTCCTTGAACTATGGCTACACCTTC. Residues: CASSSLNYGYTF.

This chain uses TRBV28 with TRBJ2-3, with 9 bases fitting TRBD2. Germline CDR1 MDHEN, CDR2 SYDVKM. The J segment lost 1 base and the V segment lost 5 bases, leaving 4 bases of the junction unmatched. This CDR3 spans 15 amino acids. The CDR3 DNA is TGTGCCAGCAGTGTGAGACTAGCGGGCACAGATACGCAGTATTTT. Translated, it gives CASSVRLAGTDTQYF.

With respect to this clonotype: At one boundary the junction diverges from the germline segment, which might be a read error. The V call is TRBV7-6, the J call TRBJ2-5, with D tentatively TRBD1 (6 bases). The CDR3 covers 14 residues. Germline CDR1 and CDR2: SGHVS and FNYEAQ. The CDR3 nucleotides read TGCGCCAGCAGAGCCGACAGGAACCAAGAGACCCAGTACTTC. Residues: CASRADRNQETQYF. The full variable domain, completed using reference TRBV7-6 and TRBJ2-5, is GAGVSQSPRYKVTKRGQDVALRCDPISGHVSLYWYRQALGQGPEFLTYFNYEAQQDKSGLPNDRFSAERPEGSISTLTIQRTEQRDSAMYRCASRADRNQETQYFGPGTRLLVL.

This clonotype was observed a handful of times. The genes are TRBV30 and TRBJ2-3; 10 bases fit TRBD1. CDR3 length equals 15 residues. The germline CDR1 and CDR2 sequences are GTSNPN and SVGIG (reference sequence). The junction had 10 bases not matched to a gene; V was cut back by 4 bases and J by 6 bases. Here the CDR3 DNA reads TGTGCCTGGATTCCTGGGACAGGGGCAGGGGATACGCAGTATTTT. The encoded protein is CAWIPGTGAGDTQYF.

The chain couples TRBV5-1 to TRBJ2-2; TRBD2 aligns across 8 bases. After removal of 4 bases from V and 2 bases from J, the junction contained 7 bases not matched to a gene. Germline V gene data show CDR1 as SGHRS and CDR2 as YFSETQ. The CDR3 runs to 16 residues. The CDR3 DNA is TGCGCCAGCAGCCTTATAGCGGGGCCAAACACCGGGGAGCTGTTTTTT. It is translated as CASSLIAGPNTGELFF.

To note about this clonotype: This sequence may be a read error, since a much larger clone differs from it by one base. The rearrangement uses TRBV6-5 and TRBJ2-7; D gene ambiguous. CDR1 and CDR2 from the germline V gene are MNHEY and SVGAGI. This CDR3 comprises 14 residues. Trimming removed 5 bases at V and 1 base at J, with 12 bases between. The CDR3 region has the DNA TGTGCCAGCAGTGACGGCAGGTTATCCTACGAGCAGTACTTC. It encodes CASSDGRLSYEQYF.

This clonotype was counted a few times. The chain has TRBV6-2 or TRBV6-3 and TRBJ2-3; 7 bases agree with TRBD2. CDR1 and CDR2 (germline): MNHEY, SVGEGT. The junction had 12 bases not matched to a gene; V was cut back by 7 bases and J by 2 bases. CDR3 size: 16 residues. The DNA for the CDR3 is TGTGCCAGCACCTCGGGAGGCAGGCCCCTCACAGATACGCAGTATTTT. This gives the protein CASTSGGRPLTDTQYF.

This chain connects TRBV3-1 to TRBJ2-3; D may be TRBD1 (6 bases). CDR1 and CDR2 from the germline V gene are LGHDT and YNNKEL (reference sequence). V was shortened by 2 bases and J by 12 bases, with 12 bases between the two germline ends. This CDR3 contains 12 residues. CDR3 loop: CASSQQGRHQYF. DNA for the CDR3: TGTGCCAGCAGCCAACAGGGGAGACACCAGTATTTT.

This chain uses TRBV5-1 with TRBJ2-1; D gene ambiguous. Germline V gene sequence: CDR1 SGHRS, CDR2 YFSETQ. V was cut by 4 bases and J by 5 bases, with 10 bases left in between. The CDR3 loop spans 13 amino acids. CDR3 nucleotides: TGCGCCAGCAGCATAGGAACCAACAATGAGCAGTTCTTC. The encoded protein is CASSIGTNNEQFF. Complete variable domain (other parts from reference TRBV5-1 and TRBJ2-1): KAGVTQTPRYLIKTRGQQVTLSCSPISGHRSVSWYQQTPGQGLQFLFEYFSETQRNKGNFPGRFSGRQFSNSRSEMNVSTLELGDSALYLCASSIGTNNEQFFGPGTRLTVL.

The chain uses TRBV7-9 and TRBJ2-1; possible D gene TRBD1, 6 bases. The CDR3 covers 12 residues. V lost 6 bases to trimming and J lost 9 bases, with 12 bases between them. CDR1 and CDR2 from the germline V gene are SEHNR and FQNEAQ (reference sequence). The CDR3 DNA sequence: TGTGCCAGCAGTCCGACAGGATTTGAGCAGTTCTTC. This gives the protein CASSPTGFEQFF.

This chain connects TRBV6-5 to TRBJ2-3, with D tentatively TRBD1 or TRBD2 (5 bases each). The CDR3 sequence is 15 residues long. Trimming took 2 bases from V and 0 from J, leaving 9 bases between them. Germline V gene sequence: CDR1 MNHEY, CDR2 SVGAGI. The CDR3 sequence is CASSYLGASTDTQYF. The CDR3 DNA reads as TGTGCCAGCAGTTACCTCGGGGCTAGCACAGATACGCAGTATTTT.

This clonotype showed up just once. This chain joins TRBV6-1 and TRBJ2-3, with no clear D. The CDR3 sequence is 16 residues long. The V gene lost 2 bases and the J gene lost 0 bases, with 12 bases spanning the gap. CDR1 MNHNS and CDR2 SASEGT come from the germline V gene. CDR3 bases: TGTGCCAGCAGTGAATTCGCCGCAGCTAGCACAGATACGCAGTATTTT. Translation gives CASSEFAAASTDTQYF.

In its sample, this clonotype was seen a few times. This chain joins TRBV7-2 and TRBJ2-1; the match to TRBD2 covers 11 bases. V lost 5 bases, J lost 9 bases, and 12 bases stayed unmatched. The CDR3 extends over 16 amino acids. In germline, CDR1 is SGHTA, CDR2 FQGNSA. The CDR3 DNA follows: TGTGCCAGCAGCCCCATTCTTAGCGGGGGGGTTATTGAGCAGTTCTTC. Residues: CASSPILSGGVIEQFF.

V and J are TRBV7-3 and TRBJ2-7, with 12 nucleotides matching TRBD1. There are 16 residues in the CDR3. CDR1 is SGHTA and CDR2 is FQGTGA in the germline V gene. V dropped 5 bases and J dropped 5; count of bases not matched to a gene: 10. In nucleotides, the CDR3 is TGTGCCAGCAGCCCGAAGGGGACAGGGGGCTTTAACGAGCAGTACTTC. Its translation is CASSPKGTGGFNEQYF.

Concerning this clonotype: The junction shows a germline mismatch at one end, possibly a read error. The V gene is TRBV7-9, the J gene TRBJ2-2, with D perhaps TRBD1 (5 bases). From germline, CDR1 is SEHNR and CDR2 FQNEAQ (reference sequence). The CDR3 is 19 amino acids. The CDR3 sequence is CASSLKGSGRAANAGELFF. In nucleotides, the CDR3 is TGTGCCAGCAGCTTAAAAGGTTCGGGCAGGGCGGCGAACGCCGGGGAGCTGTTTTTT.

On this clonotype: This may arise from a read error, as a much more abundant clone is one base away. The V call is TRBV6-5, the J call TRBJ2-1, with D perhaps TRBD2 (6 bases). This CDR3 has 12 amino acids. V gave up 5 bases and J gave up 10 bases, with 12 bases separating them. Germline V gives CDR1 MNHEY, CDR2 SVGAGI. The CDR3 DNA reads TGTGCCAGCAGTCCCTGGACTAAAGAGCAGTTCTTC. Translation: CASSPWTKEQFF.

A few counts support this clonotype. V usage is TRBV5-4 and J usage is TRBJ2-4; 7 nucleotides line up with TRBD1. The J call may be mistaken, given a closer DNA end match to TRBJ2-7. CDR3 size: 15 residues. Germline V gene sequence: CDR1 SGHNT, CDR2 YYREEE (reference sequence). CDR3 amino acids: CASSTTWTGGSEQYF. For the CDR3, the DNA is TGTGCCAGCAGTACCACTTGGACAGGAGGAAGCGAGCAGTACTTC.

This clonotype was observed a single time. An end of the junction does not agree with germline; a read error may underlie this. This chain joins TRBV3-1 and TRBJ1-2; 7 bases fit TRBD1. The CDR3 loop spans 15 amino acids. Germline V gives CDR1 LGHDT, CDR2 YNNKEL (reference sequence). The CDR3 DNA reads TGTGCCAGCAGCCAAGATCGGAGGGGGCTAGGGGGCTTCACCTTC. Its protein product is CASSQDRRGLGGFTF. The whole variable domain, filled in from reference TRBV3-1 and TRBJ1-2, reads DTAVSQTPKYLVTQMGNDKSIKCEQNLGHDTMYWYKQDSKKFLKIMFSYNNKELIINETVPNRFSPKSPDKAHLNLHINSLELGDSAVYFCASSQDRRGLGGFTFGSGTRLTVV.

The J gene is TRBJ1-5, the V gene TRBV7-2; D is undetermined. Looked up from germline, CDR1 is SGHTA and CDR2 is FQGNSA. V shed 2 bases and J shed 4 bases, with 12 bases lying between them. This CDR3 has 15 residues. In nucleotides, the CDR3 is TGTGCCAGCAGCTTAATGGGGTTAGGGAATCAGCCCCAGCATTTT. Amino acids: CASSLMGLGNQPQHF.

The sample holds a few counts of this clonotype. The CDR3, as DNA: TGTGCCACCTCGATTCTCTACAATGAGCAGTTCTTC. It specifies CATSILYNEQFF. This chain joins TRBV6-6 and TRBJ2-1; D is unresolved. Germline V lookup: CDR1 MNHNY, CDR2 SVGAGI (reference sequence). The CDR3 covers 12 residues. V was pared by 10 bases and J by 3 bases, with 10 bases between.